The 7 T cell receptor beta chains below come from one sample, sequenced in a study of cytomegalovirus exposure and HLA in healthy donors. PCR used 60 Vbeta primers and 13 Jbeta primers. Libraries were prepared by immunoSEQ multiplex PCR; TCRdb keeps only in-frame clonotypes and omits some of them. Seen here are fewer than 120,000 clones, 75% to 90% observed once, and the top ten hold about 1.8%. Sequences were obtained from PBMCs. The origin of the receptors is a man between 35 and 55 years old in good health and CMV-seronegative.

This chain connects TRBV5-4 to TRBJ1-4, with a possible D match to TRBD1 (5 bases). The germline V gene has CDR1 SGHNT and CDR2 YYREEE (reference sequence). V was clipped by 4 bases and J by 1 base, with 14 bases between them. The CDR3 length is 16 residues. CDR3 amino acids: CASSVDQGGTNEKLFF. CDR3 in DNA: TGTGCCAGCAGCGTAGATCAGGGAGGAACTAATGAAAAACTGTTTTTT.

The chain carries TRBV7-9 and TRBJ2-5; maybe TRBD1 (6 bases). The CDR3 has 14 amino acids. Trimming cost V 6 bases and J 4 bases, with 15 bases left between them. Germline CDR1 reads SEHNR; CDR2 reads FQNEAQ (reference sequence). CDR3 nucleotides: TGTGCCAGCAGAACACCAGGGGTCACAGAGACCCAGTACTTC. As protein: CASRTPGVTETQYF.

The CDR3 is CDKRTSGGQSSTDTQYF. CDR3 nucleotide sequence: TGTGACAAGAGGACTAGCGGGGGCCAATCTAGCACAGATACGCAGTATTTT. V and J are TRBV21-1 and TRBJ2-3; the D call TRBD2 from the table was never checked on the DNA. TRBV21-1 is deemed a pseudogene. The CDR3 runs to 17 residues.

V and J are TRBV29-1 and TRBJ2-5; D perhaps matches TRBD2 (6 bases). V dropped 6 bases and J dropped 4 bases, with 18 bases sitting between them. Germline CDR1 reads SQVTM; CDR2 reads ANQGSEA. The CDR3 has 14 amino acids. The CDR3 nucleotides are TGCAGCGTCGGAGCGGTGGCCGGGGGAGAGACCCAGTACTTC. Translation gives CSVGAVAGGETQYF.

The table lists this clone with a count of one. The V gene is TRBV18, the J gene TRBJ1-6; no definite D call. V was trimmed by 6 bases and J by 2 bases, leaving 2 bases between them. The CDR3 sequence is 12 residues long. Germline CDR1 is KGHSH and CDR2 is LQKENI. The CDR3 here is CASSAYNSPLHF. DNA for the CDR3: TGTGCCAGCTCCGCCTATAATTCACCCCTCCACTTT. Variable domain in full (rest from reference TRBV18 and TRBJ1-6): NAGVMQNPRHLVRRRGQEARLRCSPMKGHSHVYWYRQLPEEGLKFMVYLQKENIIDESGMPKERFSAEFPKEGPSILRIQQVVRGDSAAYFCASSAYNSPLHFGNGTRLTVT.

This clone has only a few counts. V usage is TRBV9 and J usage is TRBJ1-4; 8 bases fit TRBD1. This CDR3 has 15 amino acids. The germline gives CDR1 SGDLS, CDR2 YYNGEE. The ends lost 4 bases at V and 6 bases at J; junction bases unmatched: 8. The CDR3 DNA is TGTGCCAGCAGCCCCCGGACAGGGCGAGATGAAAAACTGTTTTTT. It yields the protein CASSPRTGRDEKLFF.

This clone turned up a few times. The chain is built from TRBV6-6 and TRBJ2-7; D is undetermined. Germline loops: CDR1 MNHNY, CDR2 SVGAGI (reference sequence). V was shortened by 6 bases and J by 1 base, with 10 bases between the two germline ends. The CDR3 is made up of 13 amino acids. DNA of the CDR3: TGTGCCAGCAGAAACCGCGAATCCTACGAGCAGTACTTC. Protein sequence: CASRNRESYEQYF.